The clone carrying this TCR beta chain was detected only a few times. What it binds is unknown. Sequence data for DNA of cultured CD4+ T cells were generated by the Oncomine TCR Beta short-read assay. TCRdb itself ran the PCR reads through MiXCR, one entry per CDR3 protein. The sample records 15,000 to 20,000 distinct CDR3 sequences, less than 50% being singletons. Between the trimmed V and J ends, which lost 1 base and 8 bases, there was a span of 5 bases. Germline values: CDR1 DFQATT, CDR2 SNEGSKA (reference sequence). This CDR3 is built from 10 residues. This sample's treatment: roughly 11-day PBMC culture with coronavirus spike peptide pools or control peptides (ViraFEST assay). The data derive from a study of vaccination and CD4 T cells after COVID-19. Study-wide context: Convalescent cases comprised fewer than ten mild and one severe, all SARS-CoV-2 positive by nasal swab PCR.

This chain connects TRBV20-1 to TRBJ1-2; D remains unclear. The clonotype originates from a human donor who had recovered from COVID-19. The source material was CD4+ T cells from blood, cultured in vitro, sampled after SARS-CoV-2 vaccination. As DNA, the CDR3 is TGCAGTGCTAGAGGAGGCGGCTACACCTTC. The encoded protein is CSARGGGYTF.